This TCR beta chain stems from a study of T cells in Graves' hyperthyroidism and ophthalmopathy (dated by TCRdb to about 2019). For the study in its entirety: Peripheral blood samples were taken at the time of initial diagnosis, prior to any treatment. To identify TCR V-J signatures that set the groups apart, the researchers used a discovery cohort of about a hundred patients, made up of 40 to 45 with Graves' ophthalmopathy and some 60 with stable Graves' hyperthyroidism. Prospective prediction of ophthalmopathy was tested in an independent validation cohort of approximately 18 hyperthyroidism patients and around 16 patients who later progressed to ophthalmopathy. For training and testing, the 100 or so patients in the discovery cohort were randomly divided in a 7:3 ratio. The study also compared thyroid tissue and blood T-cell repertoires from about six Graves' hyperthyroidism patients. Once sampling was done, hyperthyroidism patients were given methimazole at a starting dose of 30 mg daily, whereas ophthalmopathy patients were given high-dose intravenous methylprednisolone. The paper describes TCR Vbeta CDR3 sequencing of 135 peripheral blood samples, made up of 43 ophthalmopathy patients, more than 70 hyperthyroidism patients and roughly 17 progressor patients.

This clonotype was observed at least ten times. The antigen this receptor binds is unknown. No base quality values were provided; no much bigger clone lies one nucleotide off. Moderately to severely active disease, a Clinical Activity Score of at least 3, a NOSPECS grade of at least 4, and a duration under 3 months were present in ophthalmopathy patients. Exclusion was applied to patients with uncontrolled infections, other autoimmune diseases, pregnancy or lactation. Diagnoses relied on clinical symptoms, serum thyroxine and TRAb, thyroid ultrasound and orbital computed tomography. PBMCs were separated from around 9.1 ml of fresh peripheral blood using Ficoll-Paque density gradient centrifugation. Total RNA was extracted using Trizol reagent, and RNA quality was assessed on an Agilent 2100 Bioanalyzer. V is pared back by 4 bases and J by 0 bases, with 13 bases lying between the germline termini. Counted from cysteine to phenylalanine, this CDR3 has 15 amino acids. Here the CDR3 DNA is all that survives: 45 bases in frame from base 1. Per the germline V gene, SGHTA is the CDR1 and FQGNSA is the CDR2.

General conclusions and limits of the study: In validation, the model predicted progression to ophthalmopathy with 55% to 71% sensitivity and 72% to 75% specificity, a median of roughly seven months before onset. Blood samples also contained most of the expanded thyroid clonotypes (frequency above 0.001), which suggests that blood repertoires may reflect thyroid immune responses. Ophthalmopathy was separated from stable hyperthyroidism by a 13 V-J signature model, with 85% to 90% sensitivity and approximately 81% specificity obtained in cross-validation and 80%/75% obtained in testing. Sample size was not statistically predetermined, and blinding of investigators to group allocation was not performed.

TCR beta CDR3 regions were amplified from RNA transcripts. The TCR CDR3 was subjected to a first round of RT-PCR using the HTBI primer set and the Qiagen OneStep RT-PCR kit. Libraries were constructed in a second round of multiplex PCR, after which size selection and purification were carried out. The libraries were sequenced on an Illumina HiSeq2000 using paired-end 100 bp reads. The original pipeline was this. Raw data were processed with SOAPnuke, discarding reads with adapters, uncalled bases, mean Phred below 15, or no exact constant-primer or identifier match. High-quality paired reads were merged with COPE v1.2.5, and unique nucleotide sequences were defined as clonotypes. MiTCR v1.1 was used to align clonotypes to the IMGT TRBV, TRBD and TRBJ reference segments. Analysis was restricted to V-J combinations with a frequency above 0.0001, which covered roughly 99% of repertoires. The TCS score was defined as F50 (clonal expansion) divided by E x V (chaos), with BLOSUM62-based TCRdist calculated between CDR3 peptides within each V-J. Welch's t-statistics and random forest reduced some 510 V-J features to some 14, which were used in a naive Bayes classifier (R e1071). TCRdb cleaned the public reads at Q25 with fastp, built clones with MiXCR and kept in-frame beta chains. Rows with one shared CDR3 protein collapse into an entry with the most common genes and DNA. These V and J calls are TCRdb output, not the study's own analysis. The sample table holds more than 300,000 distinct CDR3 sequences, of which around 13% were seen once. The top ten clonotypes cover less than 20% of the sample.

The V and J genes are TRBV7-2 and TRBJ2-7; D gene: possibly TRBD1, on 5 matching bases. Source material: blood. The clonotype originates from a woman younger than 45 with Graves' ophthalmopathy. The CDR3 protein is CASSWGQGYSYEQYF. The nucleotide sequence is TGTGCCAGCAGCTGGGGCCAGGGATACTCCTACGAGCAGTACTTC.